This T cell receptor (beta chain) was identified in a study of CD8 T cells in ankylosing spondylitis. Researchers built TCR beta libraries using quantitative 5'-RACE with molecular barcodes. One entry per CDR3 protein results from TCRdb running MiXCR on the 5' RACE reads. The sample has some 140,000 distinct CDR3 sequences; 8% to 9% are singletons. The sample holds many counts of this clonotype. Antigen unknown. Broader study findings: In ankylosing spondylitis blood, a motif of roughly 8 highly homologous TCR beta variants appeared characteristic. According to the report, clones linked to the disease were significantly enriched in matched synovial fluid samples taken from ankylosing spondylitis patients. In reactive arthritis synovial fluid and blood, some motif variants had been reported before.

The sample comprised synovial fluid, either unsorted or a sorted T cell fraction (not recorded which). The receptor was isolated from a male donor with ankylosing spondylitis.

The CDR3 loop is CSARVPSPNEQFF. In DNA, the CDR3 is TGCAGTGCTAGAGTGCCTAGTCCGAATGAGCAGTTCTTC. V and J are TRBV20-1 and TRBJ2-1; D not certain. Germline-derived CDR1 and CDR2 are DFQATT and SNEGSKA (reference sequence). V gave up 1 base and J gave up 7 bases, with 11 bases separating them. The CDR3 length is 13 residues.